The clone carrying this T cell receptor beta chain was detected a few times. The antigen remains undetermined. This sample is drawn from a study of response to subunit inactivated influenza vaccine. One entry per CDR3 protein results from TCRdb running MiXCR on the RT-PCR reads. The repertoire holds around 600,000 distinct CDR3 sequences, with approximately 10% as singletons. Overall study results and limits: Every seasonal influenza vaccination brings in few new T cells, the authors suggested.

This CDR3 is built from 13 residues. Looked up from germline, CDR1 is MNHNS and CDR2 is SASEGT. The V gene lost 10 bases and the J gene lost 1 base, with 14 bases spanning the gap. This same sample was also taken into another study, of T cells expressing NK-cell markers. That paper notes: Libraries used 5'RACE template switching adding universal primer site and UMIs. CD3+CD56+NKG2C+, CD3+CD56+NKG2C- and CD3+CD56-NKG2C+ T cells, once sorted, supplied the TCR beta repertoires. Each of a handful of donors carried dominant NKG2C+ clonotypes accounting for about 1.0-7.0% of CD8+ T cells. These clonotypes, the leaders elsewhere, also led the CD3+CD56-NKG2C+ fraction in four donors.

The receptor was isolated from a man in his fifties or sixties who received an inactivated influenza vaccine. The chain uses TRBV6-1 and TRBJ2-7; TRBD1 or TRBD2 may be the D gene (6 bases each). This specimen consisted of PBMCs from blood, obtained on the day of vaccination. The CDR3 spells CATGGTLSYEQYF. CDR3 nucleotide sequence: TGTGCCACCGGGGGCACCCTTTCCTACGAGCAGTACTTC.